Below are 28 T cell receptor beta chains sequenced from a single sample in a study of cytomegalovirus exposure and HLA in healthy donors. A multiplex PCR was run with 60 Vbeta primers and 13 Jbeta primers. Sequenced by immunoSEQ multiplex PCR; TCRdb stores in-frame clones only, minus some. Across just over 80,000 clones, the top ten clones capture approximately 1% of the sample. The sequenced sample consisted of PBMCs. The receptors were sampled from a woman aged 30 to 39 in good health and CMV-seronegative.

The genes are TRBV18 and TRBJ2-1; the match to TRBD2 covers 7 bases. Trimming at V came to 2 bases and at J to 7 bases, leaving 5 bases not matched to a gene. This CDR3 spans 14 amino acids. Germline values: CDR1 KGHSH, CDR2 LQKENI. CDR3 sequence: CASSPGWGGNEQFF. In DNA form, the CDR3 reads TGTGCCAGCTCACCAGGTTGGGGGGGAAATGAGCAGTTCTTC.

The chain employs TRBV7-2 and TRBJ1-1; D remains ambiguous. Germline V gene lookup returns CDR1 SGHTA and CDR2 FQGNSA. CDR3 size: 14 residues. V lost 1 base and J lost 6, with 12 bases in between. This CDR3 is CASSLEGRPAEAFF. The CDR3 nucleotides are TGTGCCAGCAGCTTAGAAGGCAGGCCCGCTGAAGCTTTCTTT.

V and J are TRBV10-1 and TRBJ2-3; 7 nucleotides align to TRBD2. There are 15 residues in the CDR3. Trimming cost V 3 bases and J 0 bases; bases outside gene matches: 3. Germline V lookup: CDR1 WNHNN, CDR2 SYGVQD (reference sequence). The CDR3, as DNA: TGCGCCAGCAGTGACCAGCGGGAAAGCACAGATACGCAGTATTTT. It yields the protein CASSDQRESTDTQYF.

The rearrangement links TRBV6-5 to TRBJ1-2, with D possibly matching TRBD1 (6 bases). The ends were cut back, 2 bases at V and 6 bases at J, with 10 bases in the middle. The CDR3 runs to 13 residues. Germline V gene data show CDR1 as MNHEY and CDR2 as SVGAGI. For the CDR3, the DNA is TGTGCCAGCAGTTACGCGGGGGGCGATGGCTACACCTTC. Translated: CASSYAGGDGYTF.

The genes are TRBV5-1 and TRBJ2-7; TRBD2 matches at 10 bases. The CDR3 runs 17 residues. Germline V gene sequence: CDR1 SGHRS, CDR2 YFSETQ. J gave up 0 bases and V 1 base, and 7 bases lay outside the gene matches. The CDR3 DNA follows: TGCGCCAGCAGCTTGTTGTCTAGCGGGAGCGGCTCCTACGAGCAGTACTTC. Translation: CASSLLSSGSGSYEQYF.

The chain uses TRBV5-1 and TRBJ2-5, with 9 bases fitting TRBD2. The CDR3 totals 14 residues. The junction had 3 bases not matched to a gene; V was cut back by 4 bases and J by 2 bases. The germline V gene has CDR1 SGHRS and CDR2 YFSETQ. The CDR3 DNA reads as TGCGCCAGCAGCACGACTAGCGGACAAGAGACCCAGTACTTC. Translation gives CASSTTSGQETQYF.

This chain joins TRBV29-1 and TRBJ1-2; D is ambiguous. Germline CDR1 is SQVTM and CDR2 is ANQGSEA. The length of the CDR3 is 12 residues. V lost 1 base and J lost 0, with 3 bases in between. The CDR3: CSVEASNYGYTF. The CDR3, as DNA: TGCAGCGTTGAAGCTTCTAACTATGGCTACACCTTC.

The gene calls are TRBV30 and TRBJ2-1, with a weak D call TRBD1 (5 bases). CDR3 length: 12 residues. Trimming took off 0 bases at V and 5 bases at J, with 5 bases between the two ends. Per the germline V gene, CDR1 is GTSNPN and CDR2 is SVGIG (reference sequence). The CDR3 loop is CAWSVTDNEQFF. As DNA, the CDR3 is TGTGCCTGGAGTGTGACAGACAATGAGCAGTTCTTC. Full variable domain (remainder filled in from reference TRBV30 and TRBJ2-1): SQTIHQWPATLVQPVGSPLSLECTVEGTSNPNLYWYRQAAGRGLQLLFYSVGIGQISSEVPQNLSASRPQDRQFILSSKKLLLSDSGFYLCAWSVTDNEQFFGPGTRLTVL.

The chain uses TRBV6-6 and TRBJ1-5, with 7 bases identical to TRBD1. J lost 5 bases, V lost 6 bases, and 7 bases had no gene match. The CDR3 length is 14 residues. CDR1 and CDR2 (germline): MNHNY, SVGAGI (reference sequence). The CDR3 here is CASRNSQGYQPQHF. The CDR3 DNA is TGTGCCAGCAGAAATTCACAGGGGTATCAGCCCCAGCATTTT.

The rearrangement uses TRBV10-2 and TRBJ2-2; perhaps TRBD2 as D (6 bases). V was cut by 9 bases and J by 0 bases, with 11 bases left in between. The germline gives CDR1 WSHSY, CDR2 SAAADI. This CDR3 contains 14 residues. The CDR3 reads CASSGLSNTGELFF. CDR3 DNA sequence: TGCGCCAGTTCGGGACTTTCGAACACCGGGGAGCTGTTTTTT.

The chain combines TRBV10-2 with TRBJ1-1; unclear D gene. Germline V lookup: CDR1 WSHSY, CDR2 SAAADI. This CDR3 contains 15 residues. V lost 8 bases and J lost 1, with 17 bases in between. CDR3 nucleotide sequence: TGCGCCAGCCTTGATGTCGGAGTCAGGAACACTGAAGCTTTCTTT. It yields the protein CASLDVGVRNTEAFF.

The chain couples TRBV6-1 to TRBJ2-7; 7 bases agree with TRBD1. The V segment lost 8 bases and the J segment 2 bases; nucleotides outside the gene matches: 6. The length of the CDR3 is 13 residues. Germline CDR1 reads MNHNS; CDR2 reads SASEGT. The chain's CDR3 is CASSWDSPYEQYF. The CDR3 bases are TGTGCCAGCTCATGGGACAGTCCCTACGAGCAGTACTTC.

The chain couples TRBV6-6 to TRBJ2-1; 8 nucleotides align to TRBD1. There are 16 residues in the CDR3. Germline V gene data show CDR1 as MNHNY and CDR2 as SVGAGI (reference sequence). Losses at the gene ends were 1 base for V and 5 bases for J; bases not matched to a gene: 7. The CDR3: CASSYYRTGSDNEQFF. For the CDR3, the DNA is TGTGCCAGCAGTTACTACCGGACAGGGAGTGACAATGAGCAGTTCTTC.

V and J are TRBV5-1 and TRBJ2-1; 9 bases match TRBD1. The CDR3 loop spans 15 amino acids. Looked up from germline, CDR1 is SGHRS and CDR2 is YFSETQ. With 0 bases clipped from V and 9 bases from J, the junction kept 7 bases outside the gene matches. The CDR3 DNA reads TGCGCCAGCAGCTTGGACGGGACAGGGTTAAGTGAGCAGTTCTTC. Protein product: CASSLDGTGLSEQFF.

This chain links TRBV5-1 with TRBJ2-1, with 7 nucleotides matching TRBD1. The CDR3 sequence is 15 residues long. Germline CDR1 and CDR2: SGHRS and YFSETQ. J lost 8 bases, V lost 4 bases, and 12 bases had no gene match. CDR3 in DNA: TGCGCCAGCAGCGTAACAGGGGTCCCCGTGGATGAGCAGTTCTTC. It encodes CASSVTGVPVDEQFF.

The chain has TRBV4-1 and TRBJ1-1; no reliable D call. V lost 4 bases, J lost 1 base, and 7 bases lay in between. Germline V lookup: CDR1 MGHRA, CDR2 YSYEKL. The length of the CDR3 is 13 residues. DNA for the CDR3: TGCGCCAGCAGCCTCATAGAGAACACTGAAGCTTTCTTT. Its protein product is CASSLIENTEAFF.

The V and J genes are TRBV29-1 and TRBJ2-2, with 7 positions matching TRBD2. The J segment lost 3 bases and the V segment lost 6 bases, leaving 4 bases of the junction unmatched. Germline CDR1 reads SQVTM; CDR2 reads ANQGSEA. CDR3 size: 13 residues. CDR3 sequence: CSVRTRDTGELFF. CDR3 in DNA: TGCAGCGTCCGGACTAGAGACACCGGGGAGCTGTTTTTT.

The chain uses TRBV30 and TRBJ1-1, with 9 nucleotides matching TRBD1. The germline CDR1 and CDR2 sequences are GTSNPN and SVGIG (reference sequence). V trimming: 2 bases; J trimming: 4 bases; junction bases outside the gene matches: 5. This CDR3 contains 14 residues. In nucleotides, the CDR3 is TGTGCCTGGAGTACCGGGACAGGGTTCACTGAAGCTTTCTTT. It translates to CAWSTGTGFTEAFF. Full variable domain (outside the CDR3, taken from reference TRBV30 and TRBJ1-1): SQTIHQWPATLVQPVGSPLSLECTVEGTSNPNLYWYRQAAGRGLQLLFYSVGIGQISSEVPQNLSASRPQDRQFILSSKKLLLSDSGFYLCAWSTGTGFTEAFFGQGTRLTVV.

The chain links TRBV6-1 to TRBJ2-1; 9 bases agree with TRBD1. This CDR3 contains 13 residues. V shed 6 bases and J 7 bases; nucleotides not matched to a gene: 4. Germline V lookup: CDR1 MNHNS, CDR2 SASEGT. The CDR3 region has the DNA TGTGCCAGCAGGGACAGGGGTTCTAATGAGCAGTTCTTC. Translation gives CASRDRGSNEQFF.

As DNA, the CDR3 is TGTGCCAGCAGTGGACAGGGGGGCTCTGGGGCCAACGTCCTGACTTTC. Protein sequence: CASSGQGGSGANVLTF. The genes are TRBV27 and TRBJ2-6, with 10 bases matching TRBD1. Per the germline V gene, CDR1 is MNHEY and CDR2 is SMNVEV (reference sequence). J lost 0 bases, V lost 5 bases, and 1 base had no gene match. The CDR3 covers 16 residues.

The chain employs TRBV4-1 and TRBJ1-2, with a tentative D call TRBD1 (5 bases). V was trimmed by 4 bases and J by 8 bases, leaving 17 bases between them. Germline assignment: CDR1 MGHRA and CDR2 YSYEKL. The CDR3 is 14 residues long. The DNA for the CDR3 is TGCGCCAGCAGCCTCCTCGGGGGTCGTGGAGGCTACACCTTC. Its protein product is CASSLLGGRGGYTF.

V is TRBV5-1 and J is TRBJ2-2; D is possibly TRBD1 (5 bases). The CDR3 runs to 14 residues. V gave up 5 bases and J gave up 9 bases, with 17 bases separating them. Germline V gene sequence: CDR1 SGHRS, CDR2 YFSETQ. CDR3 residues: CASSVRDGFRELFF. CDR3 nucleotides: TGCGCCAGCAGTGTCAGGGATGGCTTTAGGGAGCTGTTTTTT.

This chain uses TRBV5-1 with TRBJ2-3; 7 bases match TRBD2. The germline gives CDR1 SGHRS, CDR2 YFSETQ. The CDR3 has 17 residues. J was trimmed by 0 bases and V by 4 bases; bases with no gene match: 11. CDR3 protein: CASSPLPLRESTDTQYF. CDR3 nucleotide sequence: TGCGCCAGCAGCCCACTACCGTTGCGGGAGAGCACAGATACGCAGTATTTT.

V gene TRBV2 combines with J gene TRBJ1-1, with D unresolved. V dropped 3 bases and J dropped 7 bases, with 6 bases sitting between them. This CDR3 is built from 11 residues. Looked up from germline, CDR1 is SNHLY and CDR2 is FYNNEI. The CDR3 spells CASSDRFEAFF. CDR3 nucleotide sequence: TGTGCCAGCAGTGACAGGTTTGAAGCTTTCTTT.

This CDR3 is CAWRYGLARTDTQYF. The DNA of the CDR3 is TGTGCCTGGAGATATGGGCTAGCACGCACAGATACGCAGTATTTT. The chain recombines TRBV30 with TRBJ2-3, with D perhaps TRBD2 (5 bases). The CDR3 totals 15 residues. Trimming took off 3 bases at V and 1 base at J, with 14 bases between the two ends. Looked up from germline, CDR1 is GTSNPN and CDR2 is SVGIG (reference sequence).

J is TRBJ2-7 and V is TRBV29-1; 9 bases line up with TRBD1. The trim removed 3 bases at V and 4 bases at J, leaving 4 bases unmatched. The CDR3 totals 13 residues. CDR1 and CDR2 (germline): SQVTM, ANQGSEA. The CDR3 nucleotides read TGCAGCGTTGAGGTGGGACAGGGTTACGAGCAGTACTTC. Protein product: CSVEVGQGYEQYF.

The genes are TRBV19 and TRBJ1-1; tentatively, D is TRBD1 (6 bases). Per the germline V gene, CDR1 is LNHDA and CDR2 is SQIVND (reference sequence). The CDR3 extends over 17 amino acids. The V end lost 3 bases, the J end lost 3 bases, and 20 bases lay between the germline ends. The CDR3: CASSMPAFRGMDTEAFF. The CDR3, as DNA: TGTGCCAGTAGTATGCCCGCTTTCAGGGGTATGGACACTGAAGCTTTCTTT.

The chain carries TRBV23-1 and TRBJ1-4; D is undetermined. TRBV23-1 is an ORF, with its function uncertain. The ends were cut back, 3 bases at V and 9 bases at J, with 11 bases in the middle. The CDR3 length is 13 residues. The CDR3 loop reads CASSHKRAKKLFF. The CDR3 bases are TGCGCCAGCAGTCACAAGAGGGCGAAAAAACTGTTTTTT.